Each of the 18 T cell receptor beta chains below was sequenced from the same sample in a study of CD4 and CD8 cells across lung adenocarcinoma regions. TCRdb fed the PCR reads into MiXCR, producing one record per CDR3 protein. This sample has about 23,000 distinct CDR3 sequences, with 40% to 65% found just once. Sequenced: CD4+ T cells from the center of a lung tumor. The receptor set was obtained from a male donor with lung adenocarcinoma. The CD4 and CD8 labels of this study may be unreliable.

A few counts support this clonotype. The chain combines TRBV20-1 with TRBJ2-1; 9 bases agree with TRBD1. Germline values: CDR1 DFQATT, CDR2 SNEGSKA (reference sequence). The CDR3 is 13 residues long. The V segment lost 3 bases and the J segment 7 bases; nucleotides outside the gene matches: 4. The CDR3 region is CSASFGQGNEQFF. DNA of the CDR3: TGCAGTGCTAGTTTCGGACAGGGGAATGAGCAGTTCTTC.

This clonotype was seen more than once but under ten times. A read error may account for a junction end that differs from germline. The V call is TRBV6-1, the J call TRBJ2-2; 8 bases match TRBD2. The germline V gene has CDR1 MNHNS and CDR2 SASEGT. The CDR3 length is 17 residues. The CDR3 region has the DNA TGTGCCAGCAGCCGGAGGGGAGCAGCGGGAGCCACCGATGAGCAGTTTTTT. Its protein product is CASSRRGAAGATDEQFF.

J is TRBJ2-1 and V is TRBV4-1; 9 bases fit TRBD1. V lost 1 base, J lost 7 bases, and 5 bases stayed unmatched. Per the germline V gene, CDR1 is MGHRA and CDR2 is YSYEKL. The CDR3 loop spans 15 amino acids. The DNA of the CDR3 is TGCGCCAGCAGCCAAGGTAACAGGGGGCGTAATGAGCAGTTCTTC. Translated, it gives CASSQGNRGRNEQFF.

This clonotype is classed as medium-sized. The chain recombines TRBV7-2 with TRBJ2-1, with 7 bases that match TRBD2. The CDR3 loop spans 16 amino acids. Germline V CDR1 and CDR2: SGHTA, FQGNSA. The V segment lost 2 bases and the J segment 2 bases; nucleotides outside the gene matches: 6. The DNA of the CDR3 is TGTGCCAGCAGCTTAAGGGGCGGGAGCACCTACAATGAGCAGTTCTTC. Its protein product is CASSLRGGSTYNEQFF. Using reference TRBV7-2 and TRBJ2-1 for the parts outside the CDR3, the full variable domain is GAGVSQSPSNKVTEKGKDVELRCDPISGHTALYWYRQSLGQGLEFLIYFQGNSAPDKSGLPSDRFSAERTGGSVSTLTIQRTQQEDSAVYLCASSLRGGSTYNEQFFGPGTRLTVL.

The gene calls are TRBV6-1 and TRBJ2-1, with 7 bases identical to TRBD2. The DNA end is more similar to TRBJ2-7, so the J call may be wrong. Germline assignment: CDR1 MNHNS and CDR2 SASEGT. The CDR3 runs 13 residues. CDR3 sequence: CASNLAVGDTQYF. The CDR3 bases are TGTGCCAGCAACCTAGCGGTGGGGGATACGCAGTACTTC.

This clonotype was seen once. This sequence joins TRBV7-2 and TRBJ2-4, with D unresolved. The CDR3 totals 14 residues. CDR1 is SGHTA, CDR2 FQGNSA, per germline. Trimming took 8 bases from V and 13 from J, leaving 24 bases between them. The CDR3 DNA reads TGTGCCAGCCGCAGTGGCCAGGATGTAAACACCCAGTACTTC. Translation: CASRSGQDVNTQYF. The full variable domain, its missing parts supplied by reference TRBV7-2 and TRBJ2-4, is GAGVSQSPSNKVTEKGKDVELRCDPISGHTALYWYRQSLGQGLEFLIYFQGNSAPDKSGLPSDRFSAERTGGSVSTLTIQRTQQEDSAVYLCASRSGQDVNTQYFGAGTRLSVL.

This chain joins TRBV20-1 and TRBJ2-5; D tentatively fits TRBD1 or TRBD2 (6 bases each). This CDR3 spans 13 amino acids. Per the germline V gene, CDR1 is DFQATT and CDR2 is SNEGSKA (reference sequence). The CDR3 here is CSGGTTLRETQYF. The DNA for the CDR3 is TGCAGCGGGGGCACAACCCTCAGGGAGACCCAGTACTTC.

The chain uses TRBV10-2 and TRBJ2-3; TRBD2 aligns across 16 bases. The length of the CDR3 is 18 residues. V shed 6 bases, J shed 1 base, and the junction held 7 bases outside the gene matches. CDR1 and CDR2 from the germline V gene are WSHSY and SAAADI. The CDR3 coding sequence is TGCGCCAGCAGGCCGGGACTAGCGGGAGGGCCCGGCACAGATACGCAGTATTTT. Its translation is CASRPGLAGGPGTDTQYF.

Concerning this clonotype itself: Mismatch with germline at one junction end may stem from a read error. The rearrangement links TRBV6-1 to TRBJ2-1; tentative D call: TRBD2 (6 bases). Germline lookup yields CDR1 MNHNS and CDR2 SASEGT. The CDR3 loop spans 14 amino acids. Here the CDR3 DNA reads TGTGCCAGCCGGCTCTTTGCTAGCGTCAGTGAGCAGTTTTTC. Its protein is CASRLFASVSEQFF.

This clonotype was seen ten or more times. The genes are TRBV6-5 and TRBJ2-1; D is ambiguous. The DNA end lines up better with TRBJ2-7; the J call may be wrong. The CDR3 is made up of 13 amino acids. CDR1 and CDR2 (germline): MNHEY, SVGAGI. The CDR3, as DNA: TGTGCCAGCAGTTCCCTAAGTACTTACGAGCAGTACTTC. This gives the protein CASSSLSTYEQYF.

This clonotype was found once. This rearrangement joins TRBV6-5 to TRBJ1-4; D uncertain. The CDR3 loop spans 16 amino acids. V lost 4 bases and J lost 5, with 17 bases in between. Germline loops: CDR1 MNHEY, CDR2 SVGAGI. CDR3 in DNA: TGTGCCAGCAGTTCTCCCGGCGGGAGTCAAAATGAAAAACTGTTTTTT. Protein sequence: CASSSPGGSQNEKLFF.

This clonotype is judged medium-sized (0.01 to 0.1%). The DNA of the CDR3 is TGTGCCAGCAGTTTTGAGGGGAGGGATAGCACAGATACGCAGTATTTT. It yields the protein CASSFEGRDSTDTQYF. The chain recombines TRBV6-5 with TRBJ2-3; 7 nucleotides line up with TRBD2. The CDR3 spans 16 residues. V gave up 4 bases and J gave up 0 bases; unmatched junction bases: 7. Germline-derived CDR1 and CDR2 are MNHEY and SVGAGI.

This clonotype ranks as large (0.1 to 1%). The chain joins TRBV10-2 to TRBJ2-2; TRBD2 matches at 8 bases. J gave up 5 bases and V 8 bases, and 10 bases lay outside the gene matches. CDR1 is WSHSY, CDR2 SAAADI, per germline. The CDR3 consists of 15 residues. CDR3 region: CASSPQVAGTGELFF. The CDR3 DNA reads as TGCGCCAGCTCCCCACAGGTAGCGGGGACCGGGGAGCTGTTTTTT.

Points on this clonotype: With a much larger clone just one base away, this may be a read error. The V and J genes are TRBV9 and TRBJ2-2; D not resolved. This CDR3 region has 14 residues. From germline, CDR1 is SGDLS and CDR2 YYNGEE. DNA of the CDR3: TGTGCCGGCAGCAAAGACACCCCCATCGGGGAGCTGTTTTTT. Its translation: CAGSKDTPIGELFF. The complete variable domain, with remaining parts taken from reference TRBV9 and TRBJ2-2, reads DSGVTQTPKHLITATGQRVTLRCSPRSGDLSVYWYQQSLDQGLQFLIQYYNGEERAKGNILERFSAQQFPDLHSELNLSSLELGDSALYFCAGSKDTPIGELFFGEGSRLTVL.

The chain couples TRBV27 to TRBJ2-1; no reliable D call. The J call may be in error: the DNA end matches TRBJ2-7 better. The CDR3 spans 17 residues. The germline gives CDR1 MNHEY, CDR2 SMNVEV (reference sequence). CDR3 in amino acids: CASSPGRGASDTDTQYF. In DNA, the CDR3 is TGTGCCAGCAGTCCTGGGCGAGGAGCTTCTGACACAGATACGCAGTACTTC.

This clonotype was seen repeatedly, ten times or more. This chain uses TRBV5-1 with TRBJ2-5; 7 bases agree with TRBD2. CDR1 and CDR2 from the germline V gene are SGHRS and YFSETQ. The junction had 13 bases not matched to a gene; V was cut back by 5 bases and J by 3 bases. The CDR3 consists of 16 residues. The CDR3 DNA reads as TGCGCCAGCAGTTTAGGCGCTAGCGGTATAAAAGAGACCCAGTACTTC. Translation gives CASSLGASGIKETQYF. The whole variable domain, remainder taken from reference TRBV5-1 and TRBJ2-5, is KAGVTQTPRYLIKTRGQQVTLSCSPISGHRSVSWYQQTPGQGLQFLFEYFSETQRNKGNFPGRFSGRQFSNSRSEMNVSTLELGDSALYLCASSLGASGIKETQYFGPGTRLLVL.

The chain is built from TRBV4-1 and TRBJ2-5; 8 bases match TRBD1. This CDR3 contains 15 residues. V dropped 7 bases and J dropped 5; count of bases not matched to a gene: 12. Germline V lookup: CDR1 MGHRA, CDR2 YSYEKL. The CDR3 DNA is TGCGCCAGCACTCGGACAGGGTTTGGCGCCGAGACCCAGTACTTC. Translating it yields CASTRTGFGAETQYF.

This clonotype has a count of ten or more. The chain couples TRBV6-2 or TRBV6-3 to TRBJ1-2, with a tentative D call TRBD1 (5 bases). The V and J ends lost 6 bases and 6 bases respectively, with 11 bases between them. Germline V lookup: CDR1 MNHEY, CDR2 SVGEGT. CDR3 length equals 12 residues. CDR3 residues: CASRTGGDGYTF. The DNA for the CDR3 is TGTGCCAGCAGAACGGGAGGGGATGGCTACACCTTC.